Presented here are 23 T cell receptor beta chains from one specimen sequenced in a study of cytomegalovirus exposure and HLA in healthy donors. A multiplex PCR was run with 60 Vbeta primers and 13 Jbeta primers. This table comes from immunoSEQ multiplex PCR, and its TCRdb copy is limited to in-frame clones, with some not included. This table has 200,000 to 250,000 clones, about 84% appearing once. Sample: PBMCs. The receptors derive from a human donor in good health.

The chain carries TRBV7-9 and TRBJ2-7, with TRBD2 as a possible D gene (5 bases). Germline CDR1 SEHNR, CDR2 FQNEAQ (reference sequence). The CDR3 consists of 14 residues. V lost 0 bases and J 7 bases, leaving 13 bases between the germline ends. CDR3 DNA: TGTGCCAGCAGCTTAGCGGAGGTGGTCTTGGAGCAGTACTTC. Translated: CASSLAEVVLEQYF.

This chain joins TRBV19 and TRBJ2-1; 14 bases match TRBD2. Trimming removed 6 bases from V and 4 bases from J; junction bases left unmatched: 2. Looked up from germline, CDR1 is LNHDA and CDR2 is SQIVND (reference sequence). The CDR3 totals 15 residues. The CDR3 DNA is TGTGCCAGTAGGACTAGCGGGAGGGGATACAATGAGCAGTTCTTC. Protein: CASRTSGRGYNEQFF.

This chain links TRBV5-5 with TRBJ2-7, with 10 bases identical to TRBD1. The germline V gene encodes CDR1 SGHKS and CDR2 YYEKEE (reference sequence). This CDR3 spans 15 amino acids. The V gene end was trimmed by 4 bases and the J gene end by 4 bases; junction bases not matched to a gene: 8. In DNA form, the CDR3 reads TGTGCCAGCAGCGGGGGACAGGGGATTTCTTACGAGCAGTACTTC. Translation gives CASSGGQGISYEQYF.

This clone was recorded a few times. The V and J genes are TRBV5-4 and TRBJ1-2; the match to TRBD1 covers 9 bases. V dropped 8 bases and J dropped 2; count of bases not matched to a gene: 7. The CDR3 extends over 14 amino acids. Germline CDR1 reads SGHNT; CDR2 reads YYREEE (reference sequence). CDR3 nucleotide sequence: TGTGCCAGTCATATCGGACAGGGGAACTATGGCTACACCTTC. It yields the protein CASHIGQGNYGYTF.

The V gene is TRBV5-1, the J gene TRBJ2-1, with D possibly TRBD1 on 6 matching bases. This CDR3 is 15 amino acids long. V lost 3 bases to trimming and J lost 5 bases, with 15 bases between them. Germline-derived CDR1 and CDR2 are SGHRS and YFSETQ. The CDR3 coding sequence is TGCGCCAGCAGCTCCTACTCTAGGACAGACAATGAGCAGTTCTTC. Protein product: CASSSYSRTDNEQFF.

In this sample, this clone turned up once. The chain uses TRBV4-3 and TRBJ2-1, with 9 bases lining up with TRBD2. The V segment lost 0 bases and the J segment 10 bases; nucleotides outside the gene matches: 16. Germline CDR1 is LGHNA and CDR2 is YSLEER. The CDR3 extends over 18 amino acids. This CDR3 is CASSQDSLAGTSTREQFF. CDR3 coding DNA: TGCGCCAGCAGCCAAGATAGTCTAGCGGGGACCTCTACACGCGAGCAGTTCTTC.

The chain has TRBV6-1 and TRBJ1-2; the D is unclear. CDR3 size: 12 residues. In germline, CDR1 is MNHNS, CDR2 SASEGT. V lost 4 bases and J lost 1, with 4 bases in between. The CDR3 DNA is TGTGCCAGCAGTGTAGATAACTATGGCTACACCTTC. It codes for CASSVDNYGYTF.

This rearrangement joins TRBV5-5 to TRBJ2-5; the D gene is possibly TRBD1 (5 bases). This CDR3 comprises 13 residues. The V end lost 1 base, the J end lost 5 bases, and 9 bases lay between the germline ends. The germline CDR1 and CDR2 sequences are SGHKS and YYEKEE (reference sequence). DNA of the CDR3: TGTGCCAGCAGCTTGCAGGGTTGGGAGACCCAGTACTTC. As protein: CASSLQGWETQYF. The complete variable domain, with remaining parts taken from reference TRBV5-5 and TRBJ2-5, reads DAGVTQSPTHLIKTRGQQVTLRCSPISGHKSVSWYQQVLGQGPQFIFQYYEKEERGRGNFPDRFSARQFPNYSSELNVNALLLGDSALYLCASSLQGWETQYFGPGTRLLVL.

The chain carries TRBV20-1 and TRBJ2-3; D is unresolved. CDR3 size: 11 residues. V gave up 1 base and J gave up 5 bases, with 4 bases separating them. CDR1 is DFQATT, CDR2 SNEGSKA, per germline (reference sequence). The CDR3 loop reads CSARVGDTQYF. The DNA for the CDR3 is TGCAGTGCTAGAGTCGGAGATACGCAGTATTTT.

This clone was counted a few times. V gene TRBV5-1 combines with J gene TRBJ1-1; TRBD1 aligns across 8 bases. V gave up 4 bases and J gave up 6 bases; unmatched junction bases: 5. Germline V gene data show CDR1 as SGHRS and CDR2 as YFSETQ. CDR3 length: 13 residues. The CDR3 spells CASSKTGVAEAFF. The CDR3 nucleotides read TGCGCCAGCAGCAAGACAGGGGTGGCTGAAGCTTTCTTT.

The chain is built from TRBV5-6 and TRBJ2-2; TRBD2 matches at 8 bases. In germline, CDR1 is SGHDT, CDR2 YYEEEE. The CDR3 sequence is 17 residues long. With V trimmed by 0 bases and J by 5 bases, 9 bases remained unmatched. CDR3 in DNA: TGTGCCAGCAGCTTGGGAGCGGGAGAGTGGTGGACCGGGGAGCTGTTTTTT. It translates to CASSLGAGEWWTGELFF.

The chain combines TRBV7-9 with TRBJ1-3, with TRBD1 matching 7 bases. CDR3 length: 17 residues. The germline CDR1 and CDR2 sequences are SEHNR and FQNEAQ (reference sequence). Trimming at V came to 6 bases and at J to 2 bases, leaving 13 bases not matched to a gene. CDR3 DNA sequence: TGTGCCAGCAGACCCATTAGACAGGGCCTAACTGGAAACACCATATATTTT. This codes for CASRPIRQGLTGNTIYF.

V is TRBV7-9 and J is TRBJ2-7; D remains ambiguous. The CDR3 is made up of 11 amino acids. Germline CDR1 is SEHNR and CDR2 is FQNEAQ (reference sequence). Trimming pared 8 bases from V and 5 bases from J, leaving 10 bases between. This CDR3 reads CASGGEDEQYF. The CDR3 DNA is TGTGCCAGCGGCGGAGAGGACGAGCAGTACTTC.

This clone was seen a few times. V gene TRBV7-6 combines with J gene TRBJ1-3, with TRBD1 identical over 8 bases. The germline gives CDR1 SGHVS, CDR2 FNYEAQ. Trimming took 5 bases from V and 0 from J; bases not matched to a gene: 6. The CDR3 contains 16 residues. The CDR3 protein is CASSQGQGLSGNTIYF. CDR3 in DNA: TGTGCCAGCAGCCAAGGACAGGGACTCTCTGGAAACACCATATATTTT.

CDR3 coding DNA: TGTGCCAGTTGGGACAGGGGGTTAAACATTCAGTACTTC. This codes for CASWDRGLNIQYF. The V call is TRBV28, the J call TRBJ2-4; 11 nucleotides line up with TRBD1. The CDR3 consists of 13 residues. With V trimmed by 9 bases and J by 6 bases, 4 bases remained unmatched. CDR1 is MDHEN and CDR2 is SYDVKM in the germline V gene.

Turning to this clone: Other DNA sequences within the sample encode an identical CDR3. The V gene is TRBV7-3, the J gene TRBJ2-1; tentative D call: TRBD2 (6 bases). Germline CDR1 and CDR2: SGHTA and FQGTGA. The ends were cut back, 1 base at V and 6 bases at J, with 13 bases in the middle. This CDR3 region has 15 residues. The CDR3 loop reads CASSLIGSSGNEQFF. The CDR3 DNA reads TGTGCCAGCAGCTTAATCGGGAGCAGTGGCAATGAGCAGTTCTTC.

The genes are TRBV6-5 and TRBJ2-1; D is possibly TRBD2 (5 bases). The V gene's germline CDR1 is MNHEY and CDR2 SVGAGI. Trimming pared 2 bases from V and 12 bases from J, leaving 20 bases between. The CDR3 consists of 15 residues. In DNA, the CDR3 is TGTGCCAGCAGTTACCGAAGCGCGGCGGGCAGATGGCAGTTCTTC. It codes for CASSYRSAAGRWQFF.

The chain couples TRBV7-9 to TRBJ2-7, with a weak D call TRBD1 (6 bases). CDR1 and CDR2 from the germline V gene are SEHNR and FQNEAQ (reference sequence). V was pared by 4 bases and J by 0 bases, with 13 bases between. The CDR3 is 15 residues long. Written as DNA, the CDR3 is TGTGCCAGCAGCTCACCCACAGGGAGCTCCTACGAGCAGTACTTC. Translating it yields CASSSPTGSSYEQYF.

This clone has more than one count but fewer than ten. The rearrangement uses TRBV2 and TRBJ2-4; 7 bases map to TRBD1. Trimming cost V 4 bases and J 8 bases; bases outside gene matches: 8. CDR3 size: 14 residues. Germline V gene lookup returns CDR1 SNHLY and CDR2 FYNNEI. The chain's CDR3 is CASSVRNRGHIQYF. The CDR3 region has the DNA TGTGCCAGCAGTGTCAGGAACAGGGGTCACATTCAGTACTTC.

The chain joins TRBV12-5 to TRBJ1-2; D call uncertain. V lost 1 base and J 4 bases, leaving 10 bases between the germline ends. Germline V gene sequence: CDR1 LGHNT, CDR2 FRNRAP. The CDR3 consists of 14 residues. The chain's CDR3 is CASGLGGPGYGYTF. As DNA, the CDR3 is TGTGCTAGTGGTTTGGGCGGGCCAGGCTATGGCTACACCTTC.

The CDR3 is CASSSILAGGSYEQYF. For the CDR3, the DNA is TGTGCCAGCAGTTCAATTCTAGCGGGAGGATCCTACGAGCAGTACTTC. This chain joins TRBV28 and TRBJ2-7; TRBD2 aligns across 11 bases. The germline CDR1 and CDR2 sequences are MDHEN and SYDVKM. The CDR3 spans 16 residues. V was pared by 4 bases and J by 1 base, with 6 bases of the junction left unmatched.

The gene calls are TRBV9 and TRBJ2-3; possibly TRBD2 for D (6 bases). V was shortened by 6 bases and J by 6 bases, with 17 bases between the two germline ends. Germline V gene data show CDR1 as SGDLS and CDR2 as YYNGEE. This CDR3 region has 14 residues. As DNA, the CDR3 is TGTGCCAGCAACTCTGGTTCCGCGGGGGATACGCAGTATTTT. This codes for CASNSGSAGDTQYF.

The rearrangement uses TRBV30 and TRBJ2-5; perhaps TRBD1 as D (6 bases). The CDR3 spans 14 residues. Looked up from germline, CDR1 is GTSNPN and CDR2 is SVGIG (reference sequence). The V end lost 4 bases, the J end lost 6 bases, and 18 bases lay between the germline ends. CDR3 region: CAWIDPRDRKTQYF. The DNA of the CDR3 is TGTGCCTGGATTGACCCACGCGACAGGAAGACCCAGTACTTC.